One and the same sample provided the 18 T cell receptor beta chains below, sequenced in a study of cytomegalovirus exposure and HLA in healthy donors. 13 Jbeta primers and 60 Vbeta primers were used for the PCR. Profiling relied on immunoSEQ multiplex PCR, and the TCRdb table lists in-frame clones only, not all of them. The table shows some 200,000 clones, with over 60% occurring only once. Input material: PBMCs. All receptors come from a man younger than 35 in good health and CMV-seronegative.

The chain has TRBV28 and TRBJ2-2; no clear D gene. This CDR3 region has 13 residues. Trimming removed 9 bases at V and 1 base at J, with 9 bases between. Germline V gene lookup returns CDR1 MDHEN and CDR2 SYDVKM. CDR3 nucleotide sequence: TGTGCCAGTTGCCAGGAGAACACCGGGGAGCTGTTTTTT. Amino acid sequence: CASCQENTGELFF.

This clone was counted once. This chain joins TRBV18 and TRBJ2-1; D uncertain. V was trimmed by 6 bases and J by 0 bases, leaving 15 bases between them. Germline V gene sequence: CDR1 KGHSH, CDR2 LQKENI. This CDR3 spans 16 amino acids. The CDR3 coding sequence is TGTGCCAGCTCCCCTCCTAGGATTAGCTCCTACAATGAGCAGTTCTTC. The encoded protein is CASSPPRISSYNEQFF.

This clone was found once. CDR3 sequence (DNA): TGTGCCAGCAGGAGGGTAACAGGGGTCGAGACCCAGTACTTC. Translated, it gives CASRRVTGVETQYF. This chain uses TRBV6-1 with TRBJ2-5, with TRBD1 identical over 7 bases. This CDR3 is 14 amino acids long. V lost 6 bases to trimming and J lost 5 bases; unmatched junction nucleotides: 9. The germline V gene encodes CDR1 MNHNS and CDR2 SASEGT.

The rearrangement uses TRBV9 and TRBJ2-2; 7 positions match TRBD2. The germline CDR1 and CDR2 sequences are SGDLS and YYNGEE. This CDR3 has 14 residues. The ends lost 0 bases at V and 6 bases at J; junction bases unmatched: 2. The CDR3 here is CASSVGGGSGELFF. CDR3 DNA: TGTGCCAGCAGCGTAGGCGGGGGATCCGGGGAGCTGTTTTTT.

The CDR3 DNA sequence: TGTGCCAGCAGCTTACCGGGTGCTGGCTACACCTTC. Translating gives CASSLPGAGYTF. This sequence joins TRBV7-9 and TRBJ1-2; D uncertain. V dropped 2 bases and J dropped 7 bases, with 8 bases sitting between them. This CDR3 has 12 amino acids. Germline V gene lookup returns CDR1 SEHNR and CDR2 FQNEAQ (reference sequence).

On this clone itself: Other DNA variants within this sample encode the same CDR3. The V gene is TRBV6-5, the J gene TRBJ1-5, with 9 bases aligning to TRBD1. CDR1 MNHEY and CDR2 SVGAGI come from the germline V gene. The CDR3 extends over 14 amino acids. V lost 6 bases and J lost 2; bases outside the gene matches: 2. CDR3 in DNA: TGTGCCAGCAGCCGACAGGGGGGCAATCAGCCCCAGCATTTT. Amino acid sequence: CASSRQGGNQPQHF.

The chain links TRBV7-9 to TRBJ1-4; D possibly corresponds to TRBD1 (5 bases). Germline lookup yields CDR1 SEHNR and CDR2 FQNEAQ (reference sequence). Trimming pared 6 bases from V and 5 bases from J, leaving 16 bases between. The CDR3 spans 15 residues. Written as DNA, the CDR3 is TGTGCCAGCAGTGGTGGCCTCTGGGGCAATGAAAAACTGTTTTTT. Translated: CASSGGLWGNEKLFF.

CDR3 DNA: TGTGCCAGCAGTCACACTCAGCCCCAGCATTTT. This translates into CASSHTQPQHF. The chain couples TRBV28 to TRBJ1-5; D is uncertain. Germline assignment: CDR1 MDHEN and CDR2 SYDVKM. The ends were cut back, 5 bases at V and 6 bases at J, with 5 bases in the middle. There are 11 residues in the CDR3.

The chain is built from TRBV2 and TRBJ2-5; possibly TRBD1 for D (6 bases). In germline, CDR1 is SNHLY, CDR2 FYNNEI. The CDR3 runs to 15 residues. V shed 4 bases and J shed 2 bases, with 14 bases lying between them. CDR3 region: CASSVGAPGQETQYF. CDR3 nucleotides: TGTGCCAGCAGTGTGGGGGCTCCCGGGCAAGAGACCCAGTACTTC.

This clone was recorded once. This chain joins TRBV21-1 and TRBJ1-2; TRBD1 was called by the table and not checked on the DNA. TRBV21-1 is marked as a pseudogene. CDR3 length equals 14 residues. The CDR3 sequence: CASSKPIRRQGYTF. In DNA, the CDR3 is TGTGCCAGCAGCAAACCTATACGAAGACAAGGCTACACCTTC.

This clone was seen more than once but under ten times. This chain joins TRBV4-3 and TRBJ2-3, with TRBD2 identical over 10 bases. This CDR3 is built from 14 residues. The J segment lost 5 bases and the V segment lost 4 bases, leaving 3 bases of the junction unmatched. Germline V lookup: CDR1 LGHNA, CDR2 YSLEER. The DNA for the CDR3 is TGCGCCAGCAGCCCGCGACTAGCGGGAGATACGCAGTATTTT. Translated: CASSPRLAGDTQYF.

This clone was counted a single time. The CDR3 DNA reads as TGTGCCAGCAGTTGGGCCGTTGGGAGCGGCCAGTGGGAGCAGTTCTTC. Its protein product is CASSWAVGSGQWEQFF. The chain joins TRBV5-6 to TRBJ2-1, with D possibly being TRBD2 (5 bases). In germline, CDR1 is SGHDT, CDR2 YYEEEE. The CDR3 runs 16 residues. V was clipped by 5 bases and J by 10 bases, with 25 bases between them.

The chain is built from TRBV9 and TRBJ2-3, with D possibly matching TRBD2 (6 bases). Germline V gives CDR1 SGDLS, CDR2 YYNGEE. The V gene lost 3 bases and the J gene lost 0 bases, with 14 bases spanning the gap. This CDR3 spans 16 amino acids. The CDR3 sequence: CASSAGGAASTDTQYF. The DNA of the CDR3 is TGTGCCAGCAGCGCTGGCGGGGCGGCTAGCACAGATACGCAGTATTTT.

This clone was observed once. This chain uses TRBV20-1 with TRBJ1-1; the D is unclear. There are 11 residues in the CDR3. Trimming took off 6 bases at V and 1 base at J, with 6 bases between the two ends. Germline values: CDR1 DFQATT, CDR2 SNEGSKA (reference sequence). CDR3 in DNA: TGCAGTGCCCAAAAGAACACTGAAGCTTTCTTT. This gives the protein CSAQKNTEAFF.

The DNA of the CDR3 is TGTGCCAGCGCTCCACCCGGACAGGTTAACGGGGAGCTGTTTTTT. This translates into CASAPPGQVNGELFF. The chain couples TRBV6-6 to TRBJ2-2; 7 bases are a match to TRBD1. V shed 8 bases and J 7 bases; nucleotides not matched to a gene: 13. The germline V gene encodes CDR1 MNHNY and CDR2 SVGAGI (reference sequence). The CDR3 runs 15 residues.

V gene TRBV7-2 combines with J gene TRBJ1-4; unclear D gene. This CDR3 spans 12 amino acids. V was cut by 8 bases and J by 2 bases, with 6 bases left in between. The germline V gene has CDR1 SGHTA and CDR2 FQGNSA. The CDR3 region has the DNA TGTGCCAGCGGGCAGACTAATGAAAAACTGTTTTTT. This gives the protein CASGQTNEKLFF. Based on the CDR3 plus reference TRBV7-2 and TRBJ1-4, the full variable domain is GAGVSQSPSNKVTEKGKDVELRCDPISGHTALYWYRQSLGQGLEFLIYFQGNSAPDKSGLPSDRFSAERTGGSVSTLTIQRTQQEDSAVYLCASGQTNEKLFFGSGTQLSVL.

This rearrangement joins TRBV21-1 to TRBJ2-2; the table names TRBD2, a call not compared with the DNA. TRBV21-1 is classified as a pseudogene. The CDR3 has 19 amino acids. Written as DNA, the CDR3 is TGTGCCAGCAGCAAACGCGGGGCCGGGCCCCAATTTAAGCCCGGGGAGCTGTTTTTT. Protein sequence: CASSKRGAGPQFKPGELFF.

The rearrangement links TRBV19 to TRBJ1-2; 10 nucleotides line up with TRBD1. The CDR3 is 13 amino acids. The V gene's germline CDR1 is LNHDA and CDR2 SQIVND (reference sequence). With V trimmed by 7 bases and J by 6 bases, 5 bases remained unmatched. CDR3 in DNA: TGTGCCAGTAAAAGACAGGGGGCAGATGGCTACACCTTC. Amino acids: CASKRQGADGYTF.